A single sample is the source of the 21 T cell receptor beta chains below, sequenced in a study of CD4+ T cells in melanoma. Clones were sequenced by immunoSEQ multiplex PCR, and TCRdb holds only the in-frame ones, with some missing. The sample includes approximately 9,900 clones, approximately 61% of them seen just once. The sample comprised cells from a culture (not recorded whether cultured in vitro). The origin of the receptors is a human donor with melanoma.

This clone was observed a handful of times. The chain recombines TRBV19 with TRBJ1-5, with D tentatively TRBD1 (6 bases). CDR1 LNHDA and CDR2 SQIVND come from the germline V gene (reference sequence). The CDR3 runs to 16 residues. V lost 5 bases, J lost 2 bases, and 16 bases lay in between. CDR3 loop: CASSLRTALGNQPQHF. Here the CDR3 DNA reads TGTGCCAGTAGTCTAAGGACAGCGTTGGGCAATCAGCCCCAGCATTTT.

This clone was counted between two and nine times. The chain combines TRBV11-3 with TRBJ1-2; D is uncertain. V shed 3 bases and J shed 0 bases, with 5 bases lying between them. Germline V gene lookup returns CDR1 SGHNT and CDR2 YENEEA. This CDR3 has 13 residues. The CDR3 sequence: CASSFLANYGYTF. The CDR3 region has the DNA TGTGCCAGCAGCTTTTTGGCTAACTATGGCTACACCTTC.

The chain is built from TRBV4-3 and TRBJ1-4; 11 bases align to TRBD1. CDR1 LGHNA and CDR2 YSLEER come from the germline V gene. CDR3 size: 15 residues. V was clipped by 0 bases and J by 7 bases; unmatched bases: 1. Here the CDR3 DNA reads TGCGCCAGCAGCCAAGACGGGACAGGGGGTGAAAAACTGTTTTTT. It is translated as CASSQDGTGGEKLFF.

This sequence joins TRBV5-1 and TRBJ1-1; D possibly corresponds to TRBD1 (5 bases). V lost 4 bases and J 3 bases, leaving 10 bases between the germline ends. This CDR3 spans 13 amino acids. Germline V lookup: CDR1 SGHRS, CDR2 YFSETQ. CDR3 coding DNA: TGCGCCAGCAGCGGGACCTCCGACACTGAAGCTTTCTTT. Translated, it gives CASSGTSDTEAFF.

This chain joins TRBV11-2 and TRBJ2-4; D not resolved. Trimming removed 1 base at V and 9 bases at J, with 13 bases between. The CDR3 contains 14 residues. Germline lookup yields CDR1 SGHAT and CDR2 FQNNGV. The CDR3, as DNA: TGTGCCAGCAGCTTAGGGATCCCCCCTAGCATTCAGTACTTC. Amino acid sequence: CASSLGIPPSIQYF.

The chain links TRBV5-1 to TRBJ2-2; D is unresolved. V shed 2 bases and J shed 3 bases, with 14 bases lying between them. This CDR3 is 16 amino acids long. Germline V gene sequence: CDR1 SGHRS, CDR2 YFSETQ. The CDR3 region is CASSLDGQSYTGELFF. CDR3 coding DNA: TGCGCCAGCAGCTTAGACGGGCAGTCGTACACCGGGGAGCTGTTTTTT. Based on the CDR3 plus reference TRBV5-1 and TRBJ2-2, the full variable domain is KAGVTQTPRYLIKTRGQQVTLSCSPISGHRSVSWYQQTPGQGLQFLFEYFSETQRNKGNFPGRFSGRQFSNSRSEMNVSTLELGDSALYLCASSLDGQSYTGELFFGEGSRLTVL.

The chain links TRBV6-5 to TRBJ2-7; 7 positions agree with TRBD1. This CDR3 spans 14 amino acids. Germline CDR1 is MNHEY and CDR2 is SVGAGI. V shed 1 base, J shed 4 bases, and the junction held 4 bases outside the gene matches. The DNA of the CDR3 is TGTGCCAGCAGTTACTACCGGACAGGTTACGAGCAGTACTTC. It is translated as CASSYYRTGYEQYF.

This chain connects TRBV18 to TRBJ2-5; D remains unclear. The CDR3 contains 13 residues. Germline CDR1 is KGHSH and CDR2 is LQKENI. V was cut by 2 bases and J by 0 bases, with 4 bases left in between. The CDR3 here is CASSPTDQETQYF. CDR3 nucleotides: TGTGCCAGCTCACCAACAGACCAAGAGACCCAGTACTTC.

This sequence joins TRBV29-1 and TRBJ2-3; 11 bases match TRBD1. J was trimmed by 5 bases and V by 6 bases; bases with no gene match: 10. The CDR3 sequence is 15 residues long. CDR1 is SQVTM and CDR2 is ANQGSEA in the germline V gene. CDR3 sequence (DNA): TGCAGCGTGGGGGGGACAGGGGGGAAGGGAGATACGCAGTATTTT. Its protein is CSVGGTGGKGDTQYF.

The rearrangement links TRBV6-5 to TRBJ1-1, with 8 bases identical to TRBD1. There are 14 residues in the CDR3. Germline V gives CDR1 MNHEY, CDR2 SVGAGI. V trimming: 5 bases; J trimming: 5 bases; junction bases outside the gene matches: 7. The CDR3 DNA reads TGTGCCAGCAGTGCAACAGGGGGTCGGACTGAAGCTTTCTTT. Translating it yields CASSATGGRTEAFF.

The chain employs TRBV7-3 and TRBJ2-5; D is perhaps TRBD2 (6 bases). The CDR3 sequence is 14 residues long. In germline, CDR1 is SGHTA, CDR2 FQGTGA. V shed 2 bases and J shed 7 bases, with 14 bases lying between them. CDR3 nucleotides: TGTGCCAGCAGCTTATCGGGGGATCCAGGGACCCAGTACTTC. Its translation is CASSLSGDPGTQYF.

This chain links TRBV7-8 with TRBJ1-1, with a possible D match to TRBD1 (5 bases). V was cut by 3 bases and J by 4 bases, with 12 bases left in between. Germline assignment: CDR1 SGHVS and CDR2 FQNEAQ. CDR3 length equals 14 residues. The CDR3 DNA follows: TGTGCCAGCAGCTTTGCCAGGGTTGGCACTGAAGCTTTCTTT. It is translated as CASSFARVGTEAFF.

This clone was counted a single time. J is TRBJ2-1 and V is TRBV9; 9 positions agree with TRBD2. Germline CDR1 is SGDLS and CDR2 is YYNGEE. The CDR3 is made up of 15 amino acids. Trimming at V came to 2 bases and at J to 9 bases, leaving 9 bases not matched to a gene. The DNA for the CDR3 is TGTGCCAGCAGCGTTATTGCGGGGGGGCGCGGTGAGCAGTTCTTC. Its protein is CASSVIAGGRGEQFF.

The V gene is TRBV18, the J gene TRBJ2-7; no clear D. V was cut by 2 bases and J by 5 bases, with 4 bases left in between. Germline-derived CDR1 and CDR2 are KGHSH and LQKENI. This CDR3 comprises 11 residues. DNA of the CDR3: TGTGCCAGCTCACCAAAGGACGAGCAGTACTTC. Translation gives CASSPKDEQYF.

The chain couples TRBV7-6 to TRBJ1-1; TRBD1 might be the D (6 bases). Germline V lookup: CDR1 SGHVS, CDR2 FNYEAQ. Trimming left V 5 bases short and J 8 bases short, with 18 bases between. The CDR3 extends over 14 amino acids. Here the CDR3 reads CASSALTRGVEAFF. The CDR3 coding sequence is TGTGCCAGCAGCGCACTGACAAGGGGGGTGGAAGCTTTCTTT.

This clone was counted once. The V and J genes are TRBV18 and TRBJ1-2; tentative D call: TRBD1 (6 bases). Trimming took 6 bases from V and 4 from J, leaving 18 bases between them. Germline CDR1 and CDR2: KGHSH and LQKENI. CDR3 length: 15 amino acids. The CDR3 protein is CASSNGQPLGYGYTF. As DNA, the CDR3 is TGTGCCAGCTCTAATGGACAGCCCCTAGGCTATGGCTACACCTTC.

The table lists this clone with a few counts. The chain couples TRBV4-2 to TRBJ1-4; D is unresolved. Germline assignment: CDR1 LGHNA and CDR2 YNFKEQ. CDR3 length equals 14 residues. The V gene lost 4 bases and the J gene lost 6 bases, with 12 bases spanning the gap. The chain's CDR3 is CASSPPPDHEKLFF. The CDR3 DNA reads TGTGCCAGCAGCCCCCCCCCGGATCATGAAAAACTGTTTTTT.

The rearrangement joins TRBV2 to TRBJ1-5, with unresolved D. Germline lookup yields CDR1 SNHLY and CDR2 FYNNEI. V gave up 2 bases and J gave up 7 bases, with 12 bases separating them. The CDR3 loop spans 14 amino acids. CDR3 residues: CASSENLRTQPQHF. The CDR3 DNA sequence: TGTGCCAGCAGTGAAAACTTGAGGACCCAGCCCCAGCATTTT.

The V gene is TRBV10-3, the J gene TRBJ2-7; D possibly corresponds to TRBD2 (7 bases). The CDR3 runs to 14 residues. The germline CDR1 and CDR2 sequences are ENHRY and SYGVKD. Trimming removed 8 bases at V and 6 bases at J, with 20 bases between. The CDR3 DNA is TGTGCCATCTCAACGGGGGGCTCTCTTGGCGAGCAGTACTTC. This gives the protein CAISTGGSLGEQYF.

The chain carries TRBV6-5 and TRBJ2-7, with D maybe TRBD1 (7 bases). Germline CDR1 and CDR2: MNHEY and SVGAGI. The CDR3 loop spans 13 amino acids. V was shortened by 8 bases and J by 3 bases, with 14 bases between the two germline ends. CDR3 coding DNA: TGTGCCAGCCGGAGGGACAGTGTCTACGAGCAGTACTTC. It translates to CASRRDSVYEQYF.

V usage is TRBV12-5 and J usage is TRBJ1-5; TRBD1 might be the D (5 bases). CDR1 and CDR2 (germline): LGHNT, FRNRAP. V lost 0 bases to trimming and J lost 5 bases, with 14 bases between them. CDR3 length equals 16 residues. The DNA of the CDR3 is TGTGCTAGTGGTTTGGTACTGAGAGGGGCCGATCAGCCCCAGCATTTT. Protein product: CASGLVLRGADQPQHF.